These 30 T cell receptor beta chains share one sample of origin, sequenced in a study of Ad26.COV2.S vaccination and SARS-CoV-2 variants. Treatment here: over 15 received Ad26.COV2.S at low or high dose, single or two shots; roughly 5 received placebo; per-sample allocation not given. All samples were drawn on day 63, counting from the first vaccine or placebo injection. Data came from immunoSEQ multiplex PCR; TCRdb stores just in-frame clones and leaves some out. Among about 220,000 clones, 88% were seen once, and the ten largest hold roughly a tenth. Sequences were derived from peripheral blood, sampled in a trial of Ad26.COV2.S vaccine versus placebo. The receptors were sampled from a person aged 18-65 years who received the Ad26.COV2.S COVID-19 vaccine or a placebo.

The V call is TRBV29-1, the J call TRBJ2-7, with D possibly being TRBD1 (7 bases). CDR1 is SQVTM and CDR2 is ANQGSEA in the germline V gene. Between the trimmed V and J ends, which lost 7 bases and 6 bases, there was a span of 16 bases. CDR3 length: 12 residues. For the CDR3, the DNA is TGCAGCGGTAGGGGGCCCGGGGGCGAGCAGTACTTC. Residues: CSGRGPGGEQYF.

CDR3 sequence: CASSLAGFYNEQFF. CDR3 coding DNA: TGTGCCAGCAGCTTAGCGGGGTTCTACAATGAGCAGTTCTTC. The chain joins TRBV27 to TRBJ2-1, with 8 bases fitting TRBD2. Germline V CDR1 and CDR2: MNHEY, SMNVEV (reference sequence). CDR3 length: 14 amino acids. V gave up 6 bases and J gave up 3 bases; unmatched junction bases: 4.

The rearrangement uses TRBV10-3 and TRBJ2-3; D is possibly TRBD1 or TRBD2 (5 bases each). Germline V CDR1 and CDR2: ENHRY, SYGVKD. The CDR3 runs to 12 residues. V lost 6 bases and J 3 bases, leaving 7 bases between the germline ends. The CDR3 region has the DNA TGTGCCATCAGCGGGACGACAGATACGCAGTATTTT. Translation: CAISGTTDTQYF.

The V and J genes are TRBV6-6 and TRBJ1-1; unclear D gene. The CDR3 contains 13 residues. Per the germline V gene, CDR1 is MNHNY and CDR2 is SVGAGI (reference sequence). The V gene lost 7 bases and the J gene lost 1 base, with 10 bases spanning the gap. The CDR3 protein is CASTDSTNTEAFF. The DNA for the CDR3 is TGTGCCAGCACGGACTCTACGAACACTGAAGCTTTCTTT.

The J gene is TRBJ2-3, the V gene TRBV7-2; D is possibly TRBD2 (6 bases). The V end lost 5 bases, the J end lost 0 bases, and 12 bases lay between the germline ends. CDR3 length: 15 residues. Germline V CDR1 and CDR2: SGHTA, FQGNSA. This chain's CDR3 is CASSRDSTSTDTQYF. The CDR3 region has the DNA TGTGCCAGCAGCAGGGACTCAACTAGCACAGATACGCAGTATTTT.

Ten or more counts support this clone. The chain couples TRBV11-2 to TRBJ1-2; 10 nucleotides match TRBD1. The CDR3 contains 17 residues. V was pared by 1 base and J by 2 bases, with 7 bases of the junction left unmatched. In germline, CDR1 is SGHAT, CDR2 FQNNGV. CDR3 DNA sequence: TGTGCCAGCAGCTTAGCCAATACGGGACAGGGGAACTATGGCTACACCTTC. Translating gives CASSLANTGQGNYGYTF.

The chain uses TRBV2 and TRBJ1-3; D gene ambiguous. The CDR3 is 16 amino acids. Looked up from germline, CDR1 is SNHLY and CDR2 is FYNNEI. Trimming cost V 4 bases and J 2 bases, with 15 bases left between them. CDR3 in amino acids: CASSGAPGQTGNTIYF. The CDR3 nucleotides are TGTGCCAGCAGTGGAGCCCCCGGGCAGACTGGAAACACCATATATTTT. The whole variable domain, filled in from reference TRBV2 and TRBJ1-3, reads EPEVTQTPSHQVTQMGQEVILRCVPISNHLYFYWYRQILGQKVEFLVSFYNNEISEKSEIFDDQFSVERPDGSNFTLKIRSTKLEDSAMYFCASSGAPGQTGNTIYFGEGSWLTVV.

This clone came up once. The chain combines TRBV5-5 with TRBJ1-1; unclear D gene. Germline V gene data show CDR1 as SGHKS and CDR2 as YYEKEE (reference sequence). V was clipped by 6 bases and J by 6 bases, with 15 bases between them. The CDR3 is made up of 13 amino acids. CDR3: CASTPVRQAEAFF. CDR3 DNA: TGTGCCAGCACCCCTGTGAGGCAAGCTGAAGCTTTCTTT. The full variable domain, completed using reference TRBV5-5 and TRBJ1-1, is DAGVTQSPTHLIKTRGQQVTLRCSPISGHKSVSWYQQVLGQGPQFIFQYYEKEERGRGNFPDRFSARQFPNYSSELNVNALLLGDSALYLCASTPVRQAEAFFGQGTRLTVV.

This rearrangement joins TRBV5-4 to TRBJ1-2; a weak D match, TRBD1 (6 bases). CDR1 is SGHNT, CDR2 YYREEE, per germline (reference sequence). The CDR3 consists of 13 residues. V was clipped by 3 bases and J by 8 bases, with 14 bases between them. CDR3 nucleotides: TGTGCCAGCAGCTCGGTTGGGGGCGCAGGCTACACCTTC. Translation: CASSSVGGAGYTF.

The chain combines TRBV28 with TRBJ2-3; 8 bases are a match to TRBD2. Unmatched junction bases numbered 5, after V lost 7 bases and J lost 2 bases. From germline, CDR1 is MDHEN and CDR2 SYDVKM. The CDR3 consists of 14 residues. CDR3 loop: CASKAGDLTDTQYF. The CDR3 nucleotides read TGTGCCAGCAAAGCGGGAGACCTCACAGATACGCAGTATTTT. The variable domain in full, with the rest retrieved from reference TRBV28 and TRBJ2-3, is DVKVTQSSRYLVKRTGEKVFLECVQDMDHENMFWYRQDPGLGLRLIYFSYDVKMKEKGDIPEGYSVSREKKERFSLILESASTNQTSMYLCASKAGDLTDTQYFGPGTRLTVL.

This clone turned up a few times. This rearrangement joins TRBV5-1 to TRBJ2-7; maybe TRBD2 (6 bases). CDR3 length: 14 residues. Per germline, CDR1 SGHRS and CDR2 YFSETQ. Trimming stripped 7 bases from V and 4 bases from J, with 18 bases between. The CDR3 is CASSEGSGVYEQYF. CDR3 sequence (DNA): TGCGCCAGCTCAGAGGGCTCGGGAGTGTACGAGCAGTACTTC.

V gene TRBV7-6 combines with J gene TRBJ2-2, with 9 bases lining up with TRBD1. Losses at the gene ends were 3 bases for V and 5 bases for J; bases not matched to a gene: 13. The germline CDR1 and CDR2 sequences are SGHVS and FNYEAQ. This CDR3 region has 18 residues. CDR3 region: CASSLGRPGQGGTGELFF. CDR3 DNA: TGTGCCAGCAGCTTGGGGCGTCCGGGACAGGGAGGGACCGGGGAGCTGTTTTTT. Full variable domain (rest looked up from reference TRBV7-6 and TRBJ2-2): GAGVSQSPRYKVTKRGQDVALRCDPISGHVSLYWYRQALGQGPEFLTYFNYEAQQDKSGLPNDRFSAERPEGSISTLTIQRTEQRDSAMYRCASSLGRPGQGGTGELFFGEGSRLTVL.

The chain has TRBV6-1 and TRBJ2-1; D is possibly TRBD2 (7 bases). Germline CDR1 MNHNS, CDR2 SASEGT. Trimming left V 4 bases short and J 0 bases short, with 22 bases between. The CDR3 contains 19 residues. CDR3 protein: CASSAGLLGGGLSYNEQFF. CDR3 coding DNA: TGTGCCAGCAGTGCAGGTCTTTTAGGGGGAGGGCTCTCCTACAATGAGCAGTTCTTC.

The chain uses TRBV13 and TRBJ2-5, with 13 nucleotides matching TRBD2. The CDR3 runs to 16 residues. CDR1 and CDR2 (germline): PRHDT, FYEKMQ (reference sequence). V trimming: 6 bases; J trimming: 1 base; junction bases outside the gene matches: 5. CDR3 DNA sequence: TGTGCCAGCAGGACCCGACTAGCGGGGGGCCAAGAGACCCAGTACTTC. Protein: CASRTRLAGGQETQYF. The full variable domain, with the rest looked up from reference TRBV13 and TRBJ2-5, is AAGVIQSPRHLIKEKRETATLKCYPIPRHDTVYWYQQGPGQDPQFLISFYEKMQSDKGSIPDRFSAQQFSDYHSELNMSSLELGDSALYFCASRTRLAGGQETQYFGPGTRLLVL.

The V and J genes are TRBV5-6 and TRBJ1-6; no firm D call. The CDR3 extends over 19 amino acids. V was clipped by 1 base and J by 6 bases, with 23 bases between them. Germline CDR1 reads SGHDT; CDR2 reads YYEEEE. CDR3 region: CASSLWLWPGRTLNSPLHF. For the CDR3, the DNA is TGTGCCAGCAGCTTGTGGTTGTGGCCCGGACGTACCCTTAATTCACCCCTCCACTTT.

This chain links TRBV6-2 or TRBV6-3 with TRBJ2-2; 7 bases fit TRBD1. The CDR3 runs to 17 residues. V was clipped by 5 bases and J by 4 bases; unmatched bases: 13. CDR1 and CDR2 (germline): MNHEY, SVGEGT. The CDR3 nucleotides read TGTGCCAGCAGTCATACAGGGGCCAGAGTCGGCACCGGGGAGCTGTTTTTT. This sequence encodes CASSHTGARVGTGELFF.

Here the CDR3 DNA reads TGTGCCAGCAGCTCCTCTTCCCGGGACAGGGTTGGGTACGAGCAGTACTTC. Translation: CASSSSSRDRVGYEQYF. The chain recombines TRBV13 with TRBJ2-7, with 9 bases that match TRBD1. The CDR3 loop spans 17 amino acids. The V gene's germline CDR1 is PRHDT and CDR2 FYEKMQ (reference sequence). After removal of 4 bases from V and 4 bases from J, the junction contained 14 bases not matched to a gene. Using reference TRBV13 and TRBJ2-7 for the parts outside the CDR3, the full variable domain is AAGVIQSPRHLIKEKRETATLKCYPIPRHDTVYWYQQGPGQDPQFLISFYEKMQSDKGSIPDRFSAQQFSDYHSELNMSSLELGDSALYFCASSSSSRDRVGYEQYFGPGTRLTVT.

V and J are TRBV7-9 and TRBJ1-4; unclear D gene. V shed 4 bases and J shed 4 bases, with 10 bases lying between them. Germline V gene data show CDR1 as SEHNR and CDR2 as FQNEAQ (reference sequence). The CDR3 is made up of 14 amino acids. The CDR3: CASSSSTGNEKLFF. CDR3 DNA sequence: TGTGCCAGCAGCTCCTCGACGGGTAATGAAAAACTGTTTTTT.

The chain recombines TRBV6-5 with TRBJ2-7, with D unclear. Germline CDR1 reads MNHEY; CDR2 reads SVGAGI. The CDR3 totals 14 residues. V was pared by 0 bases and J by 6 bases, with 12 bases between. The CDR3 here is CASSYSAGSREQYF. Here the CDR3 DNA reads TGTGCCAGCAGTTACTCGGCAGGCAGTCGCGAGCAGTACTTC.

The chain joins TRBV6-5 to TRBJ2-7; TRBD2 agrees at 7 bases. From germline, CDR1 is MNHEY and CDR2 SVGAGI. V shed 2 bases, J shed 1 base, and the junction held 2 bases outside the gene matches. This CDR3 is built from 14 residues. The CDR3 sequence is CASSYGLGSYEQYF. In DNA, the CDR3 is TGTGCCAGCAGTTACGGACTAGGTTCCTACGAGCAGTACTTC.

The chain links TRBV28 to TRBJ1-1; D is uncertain. Trimming removed 7 bases at V and 7 bases at J, with 19 bases between. Germline CDR1 is MDHEN and CDR2 is SYDVKM. The CDR3 has 14 amino acids. CDR3 sequence reads: CASTRDQAILEAFF. The DNA for the CDR3 is TGTGCCAGCACACGAGATCAGGCCATTCTTGAAGCTTTCTTT.

V is TRBV5-4 and J is TRBJ2-5, with D possibly matching TRBD1 (6 bases). Trimming took 4 bases from V and 5 from J, leaving 12 bases between them. This CDR3 has 13 amino acids. The germline CDR1 and CDR2 sequences are SGHNT and YYREEE (reference sequence). The CDR3 region has the DNA TGTGCCAGCAGCATCCCGCAGGGGGAGACCCAGTACTTC. Translating it yields CASSIPQGETQYF. Supplemented by reference TRBV5-4 and TRBJ2-5, the full variable domain reads ETGVTQSPTHLIKTRGQQVTLRCSSQSGHNTVSWYQQALGQGPQFIFQYYREEENGRGNFPPRFSGLQFPNYSSELNVNALELDDSALYLCASSIPQGETQYFGPGTRLLVL.

This clone was observed a handful of times. The genes are TRBV19 and TRBJ1-1, with D maybe TRBD1 (6 bases). V lost 5 bases and J 9 bases, leaving 16 bases between the germline ends. The CDR3 has 13 amino acids. In germline, CDR1 is LNHDA, CDR2 SQIVND (reference sequence). This chain's CDR3 is CASSFRTDLKAFF. CDR3 DNA sequence: TGTGCCAGTAGTTTCCGGACAGATCTAAAAGCTTTCTTT.

This rearrangement joins TRBV13 to TRBJ2-6; D perhaps matches TRBD2 (6 bases). The germline V gene encodes CDR1 PRHDT and CDR2 FYEKMQ (reference sequence). This CDR3 region has 15 residues. V gave up 5 bases and J gave up 0 bases, with 8 bases separating them. In nucleotides, the CDR3 is TGTGCCAGCAGCCCGGGGGTCTCTGGGGCCAACGTCCTGACTTTC. Protein product: CASSPGVSGANVLTF.

The genes are TRBV19 and TRBJ2-3; 13 positions agree with TRBD2. V was pared by 0 bases and J by 10 bases, with 10 bases of the junction left unmatched. CDR1 LNHDA and CDR2 SQIVND come from the germline V gene (reference sequence). This CDR3 has 17 residues. Here the CDR3 reads CASSIEGTSGMGDPQYF. The CDR3 nucleotides are TGTGCCAGTAGTATAGAGGGGACTAGCGGGATGGGGGATCCGCAGTATTTT.

The genes are TRBV5-5 and TRBJ2-7; no firm D call. Germline V gene lookup returns CDR1 SGHKS and CDR2 YYEKEE (reference sequence). The CDR3 extends over 15 amino acids. The ends were cut back, 1 base at V and 3 bases at J, with 14 bases in the middle. CDR3 amino acids: CASSLNPLSLYEQYF. In DNA form, the CDR3 reads TGTGCCAGCAGCTTGAACCCCCTTTCCCTCTACGAGCAGTACTTC. Filled out from reference TRBV5-5 and TRBJ2-7, the complete variable domain reads DAGVTQSPTHLIKTRGQQVTLRCSPISGHKSVSWYQQVLGQGPQFIFQYYEKEERGRGNFPDRFSARQFPNYSSELNVNALLLGDSALYLCASSLNPLSLYEQYFGPGTRLTVT.

V is TRBV12-3 or TRBV12-4 and J is TRBJ1-5, with a possible D match to TRBD1 (6 bases). CDR3 length equals 13 residues. Trimming cost V 5 bases and J 6 bases, with 11 bases left between them. CDR3 loop: CASSPTGTQPQHF. The CDR3 DNA is TGTGCCAGCAGTCCGACAGGCACTCAGCCCCAGCATTTT.

This clone was detected only a few times. This rearrangement joins TRBV5-1 to TRBJ2-2, with 9 bases identical to TRBD1. The CDR3 consists of 17 residues. CDR1 and CDR2 from the germline V gene are SGHRS and YFSETQ. Trimming removed 3 bases from V and 2 bases from J; junction bases left unmatched: 8. Written as DNA, the CDR3 is TGCGCCAGCAGCTACACTAAAACAGGGGGCAACACCGGGGAGCTGTTTTTT. This gives the protein CASSYTKTGGNTGELFF.

The rearrangement uses TRBV7-2 and TRBJ2-7, with 7 positions matching TRBD2. This CDR3 is built from 16 residues. The germline V gene has CDR1 SGHTA and CDR2 FQGNSA. V shed 5 bases, J shed 0 bases, and the junction held 10 bases outside the gene matches. CDR3 region: CASSRPGRGSSYEQYF. The CDR3 nucleotides read TGTGCCAGCAGCCGCCCAGGGCGGGGGTCCTCCTACGAGCAGTACTTC.

The CDR3 DNA reads as TGTGCCACCAGCCCAGCCGGGACAGGGGCATTTTACGAGCAGTACTTC. The encoded protein is CATSPAGTGAFYEQYF. V and J are TRBV15 and TRBJ2-7; 10 nucleotides match TRBD1. Unmatched junction bases numbered 11, after V lost 5 bases and J lost 4 bases. Germline loops: CDR1 LNHNV, CDR2 YYDKDF (reference sequence). CDR3 length: 16 amino acids.